This T cell receptor (beta chain) was sequenced during a study of regulatory T cells in long-lasting Graves disease. The time point was: newly diagnosed GD, antithyroid drugs for less than 3 months. RNA isolated from PBMCs was used to make the TCR library. CDR1 and CDR2 (germline): SGDLS, YYNGEE. The CDR3 has 16 amino acids. V lost 3 bases to trimming and J lost 0 bases; unmatched junction nucleotides: 6. With iRepertoire HTBI primers and Arm-PCR of CDR3 regions, TCR beta libraries were built. Each CDR3 protein gets one entry after TCRdb re-called the multiplex PCR reads with MiXCR. The sample lists 350,000 to 500,000 distinct CDR3 sequences, about 15% occurring once. In addition, the sample was reused for a study of T cells in Graves' hyperthyroidism and ophthalmopathy.

This sample comprised peripheral blood mononuclear cells (PBMCs), obtained at new diagnosis, from a patient treated with antithyroid drugs. The chain couples TRBV9 to TRBJ2-1; TRBD2 matches 7 bases. This TCR was recovered from a woman between 45 and 60 years old with Graves disease. The CDR3: CASSGRAGSSYNEQFF. For the CDR3, the DNA is TGTGCCAGCAGCGGACGAGCGGGAAGCTCCTACAATGAGCAGTTCTTC.